These 25 T cell receptor beta chains originate from one sample sequenced in a study of Graves' ophthalmopathy and Graves' hyperthyroidism. Amplification of TCR beta CDR3 regions used RNA transcripts. HTBI primers were used in a first-round RT-PCR, which preceded a second-round multiplex PCR. TCRdb reanalysed the multiplex PCR reads using MiXCR and keeps one entry per CDR3 protein. The sample includes about 160,000 distinct CDR3 sequences, 30% to 45% of them seen just once. The specimen sequenced was peripheral blood. The receptors here all came from a man aged 25-45 years with Graves' ophthalmopathy.

This clonotype came up many times. The chain links TRBV6-5 to TRBJ2-6; perhaps TRBD2 as D (6 bases). This CDR3 region has 14 residues. Germline loops: CDR1 MNHEY, CDR2 SVGAGI. CDR3 in DNA: TGTGCGAGCGGAGCGGGCTCTGGGGCCAACGTCCTGACTTTC. Its protein is CASGAGSGANVLTF.

This rearrangement joins TRBV28 to TRBJ2-7; D remains unclear. CDR3 size: 13 residues. From germline, CDR1 is MDHEN and CDR2 SYDVKM. The V gene lost 2 bases and the J gene lost 0 bases, with 5 bases spanning the gap. The CDR3 DNA is TGTGCCAGCAGTTTAAACCCCTCCTACGAGCAGTACTTC. Protein sequence: CASSLNPSYEQYF.

This clonotype showed up many times. This chain connects TRBV12-3 or TRBV12-4 to TRBJ2-7; 12 nucleotides align to TRBD2. V dropped 3 bases and J dropped 6; count of bases not matched to a gene: 6. This CDR3 comprises 15 residues. For the CDR3, the DNA is TGTGCCAGCAGTTTGAGGACTAGCGGGAATCCCGAGCAGTACTTC. Translation: CASSLRTSGNPEQYF.

This clonotype was detected ten times or more. The J gene is TRBJ2-7, the V gene TRBV7-9; D possibly corresponds to TRBD2 (5 bases). Trimming stripped 2 bases from V and 9 bases from J, with 20 bases between. CDR1 SEHNR and CDR2 FQNEAQ come from the germline V gene (reference sequence). CDR3 length: 15 amino acids. CDR3 residues: CASSLQFPGLGGQYF. The CDR3 DNA follows: TGTGCCAGCAGCTTACAATTCCCAGGCCTAGGAGGGCAGTACTTC.

J is TRBJ1-1 and V is TRBV6-2 or TRBV6-3; TRBD1 might be the D (6 bases). From germline, CDR1 is MNHEY and CDR2 SVGEGT. The CDR3 sequence is 15 residues long. V lost 1 base and J lost 0, with 9 bases in between. The CDR3 reads CASSYWGAMNTEAFF. CDR3 nucleotide sequence: TGTGCCAGCAGTTACTGGGGGGCCATGAACACTGAAGCTTTCTTT.

The chain couples TRBV28 to TRBJ2-7, with unresolved D. CDR3 size: 14 residues. Germline CDR1 and CDR2: MDHEN and SYDVKM. The V and J ends lost 5 bases and 3 bases respectively, with 14 bases between them. CDR3 sequence reads: CASSVILPGYEQYF. CDR3 bases: TGTGCCAGCAGTGTTATCCTCCCGGGCTACGAGCAGTACTTC.

J is TRBJ2-7 and V is TRBV20-1; no clear D. This CDR3 is built from 16 residues. Trimming left V 5 bases short and J 3 bases short, with 23 bases between. CDR1 is DFQATT and CDR2 is SNEGSKA in the germline V gene (reference sequence). This chain's CDR3 is CSAHHPEEANFYEQYF. The CDR3 nucleotides are TGCAGTGCTCACCACCCTGAAGAGGCGAATTTCTACGAGCAGTACTTC.

This clonotype was seen ten or more times. This rearrangement joins TRBV29-1 to TRBJ2-7; D remains unclear. V was pared by 8 bases and J by 6 bases, with 17 bases between. This CDR3 is built from 12 residues. CDR1 and CDR2 from the germline V gene are SQVTM and ANQGSEA. Here the CDR3 reads CSLSRVGCEQYF. The CDR3 region has the DNA TGCAGCCTCTCCCGTGTGGGGTGCGAGCAGTACTTC.

This clonotype was seen at least ten times. The V gene is TRBV10-3, the J gene TRBJ1-5, with D possibly TRBD1 on 5 matching bases. Germline CDR1 ENHRY, CDR2 SYGVKD. The CDR3 totals 18 residues. V dropped 0 bases and J dropped 0 bases, with 15 bases sitting between them. The CDR3 loop is CAISESQGGGVSNQPQHF. For the CDR3, the DNA is TGTGCCATCAGTGAGTCGCAGGGCGGAGGGGTTAGCAATCAGCCCCAGCATTTT.

The chain links TRBV6-1 to TRBJ1-1, with a tentative D call TRBD1 (5 bases). The CDR3 runs to 14 residues. Trimming shortened V by 6 bases and J by 1 base, and 12 bases separated the two germline ends. Germline values: CDR1 MNHNS, CDR2 SASEGT. The CDR3 nucleotides are TGTGCCAGCAGGCTGGGACTGGCGAACACTGAAGCTTTCTTT. This encodes CASRLGLANTEAFF.

The chain carries TRBV15 and TRBJ1-2; D is ambiguous. V was shortened by 4 bases and J by 3 bases, with 15 bases between the two germline ends. The CDR3 runs 15 residues. Germline CDR1 LNHNV, CDR2 YYDKDF (reference sequence). For the CDR3, the DNA is TGTGCCACCAGCATCTTTGACAATGCTGACTATGGCTACACCTTC. Translated, it gives CATSIFDNADYGYTF. Full variable domain (missing parts from reference TRBV15 and TRBJ1-2): DAMVIQNPRYQVTQFGKPVTLSCSQTLNHNVMYWYQQKSSQAPKLLFHYYDKDFNNEADTPDNFQSRRPNTSFCFLDIRSPGLGDTAMYLCATSIFDNADYGYTFGSGTRLTVV.

This clonotype was counted many times. The CDR3 nucleotides read TGTGCCAGCAGCCGAAGGGGGAACACCGGGGAGCTGTTTTTT. Its translation is CASSRRGNTGELFF. This chain connects TRBV11-2 to TRBJ2-2; D possibly corresponds to TRBD1 (5 bases). The CDR3 covers 14 residues. Trimming removed 5 bases at V and 1 base at J, with 8 bases between. Germline CDR1 SGHAT, CDR2 FQNNGV.

V gene TRBV6-2 or TRBV6-3 combines with J gene TRBJ2-6; D gene ambiguous. Trimming shortened V by 2 bases and J by 0 bases, and 5 bases separated the two germline ends. Germline V gene data show CDR1 as MNHEY and CDR2 as SVGEGT. This CDR3 contains 15 residues. In DNA, the CDR3 is TGTGCCAGCAGTTACACCCCCTCTGGGGCCAACGTCCTGACTTTC. It translates to CASSYTPSGANVLTF.

The CDR3 loop is CASSQTGGLIYEQYF. The CDR3 DNA reads as TGTGCCAGCAGCCAAACGGGGGGGCTTATCTACGAGCAGTACTTC. The V and J genes are TRBV7-8 and TRBJ2-7; 8 positions match TRBD2. Germline V CDR1 and CDR2: SGHVS, FQNEAQ. The CDR3 covers 15 residues. J gave up 3 bases and V 5 bases, and 9 bases lay outside the gene matches. Complete variable domain (other parts from reference TRBV7-8 and TRBJ2-7): GAGVSQSPRYKVAKRGQDVALRCDPISGHVSLFWYQQALGQGPEFLTYFQNEAQLDKSGLPSDRFFAERPEGSVSTLKIQRTQQEDSAVYLCASSQTGGLIYEQYFGPGTRLTVT.

This clonotype was found many times. In this CDR3 the conserved last residue, phenylalanine or tryptophan, is missing, so a read error is likely. The chain uses TRBV6-5 and TRBJ2-7, with 10 positions matching TRBD1. The J segment lost 4 bases and the V segment lost 0 bases, leaving 3 bases of the junction unmatched. The V gene's germline CDR1 is MNHEY and CDR2 SVGAGI. The CDR3 runs 15 residues. The chain's CDR3 is CASSYSGTGVYEQYL. CDR3 in DNA: TGTGCCAGCAGTTACTCGGGGACAGGGGTGTACGAGCAGTACCTC.

This clonotype was observed at least ten times. The rearrangement links TRBV11-2 to TRBJ2-7, with 10 bases fitting TRBD1. The CDR3 loop spans 15 amino acids. Looked up from germline, CDR1 is SGHAT and CDR2 is FQNNGV. V was clipped by 4 bases and J by 4 bases; unmatched bases: 7. In DNA form, the CDR3 reads TGTGCCAGCAGCTCCGGGACAGGGGTACAGTACGAGCAGTACTTC. Its protein product is CASSSGTGVQYEQYF.

This chain links TRBV20-1 with TRBJ1-3; D gene uncertain. CDR3 length: 11 residues. V lost 5 bases to trimming and J lost 8 bases, with 10 bases between them. Germline values: CDR1 DFQATT, CDR2 SNEGSKA (reference sequence). The CDR3 coding sequence is TGCAGTGCTTTCGAAGGTCACACCATATATTTT. As protein: CSAFEGHTIYF.

The chain employs TRBV7-8 and TRBJ1-6; no definite D call. Germline V gene data show CDR1 as SGHVS and CDR2 as FQNEAQ. The CDR3 runs 15 residues. Between the trimmed V and J ends, which lost 1 base and 6 bases, there was a span of 10 bases. The chain's CDR3 is CASSLVAGANSPLHF. In DNA, the CDR3 is TGTGCCAGCAGCTTAGTTGCGGGCGCTAATTCACCCCTCCACTTT.

This clonotype was observed at least ten times. V usage is TRBV6-1 and J usage is TRBJ1-1; the D gene is possibly TRBD1 (5 bases). V was shortened by 2 bases and J by 8 bases, with 24 bases between the two germline ends. The length of the CDR3 is 17 residues. The germline CDR1 and CDR2 sequences are MNHNS and SASEGT. The CDR3 is CASSEHLRDGKGFEAFF. The CDR3 region has the DNA TGTGCCAGCAGTGAACACCTTCGGGACGGAAAGGGATTCGAAGCTTTCTTT.

There are many counts of this clonotype. The chain employs TRBV28 and TRBJ1-2, with D possibly matching TRBD1 (6 bases). This CDR3 comprises 15 residues. Per the germline V gene, CDR1 is MDHEN and CDR2 is SYDVKM. Trimming left V 3 bases short and J 5 bases short, with 16 bases between. CDR3 loop: CASSLEPRGSYGYTF. Here the CDR3 DNA reads TGTGCCAGCAGTTTGGAGCCGAGGGGGTCATATGGCTACACCTTC.

This clonotype came up many times. The J gene is TRBJ2-3, the V gene TRBV20-1; TRBD2 aligns across 9 bases. The trim removed 0 bases at V and 6 bases at J, leaving 13 bases unmatched. The CDR3 runs to 17 residues. In germline, CDR1 is DFQATT, CDR2 SNEGSKA (reference sequence). The CDR3 region is CSARDLWIAGGRDTQYF. The CDR3 DNA sequence: TGCAGTGCTAGAGATCTGTGGATTGCGGGAGGGCGGGATACGCAGTATTTT.

This clonotype was seen at least ten times. V and J are TRBV7-2 and TRBJ2-5; the D gene is possibly TRBD2 (6 bases). This CDR3 has 17 residues. Trimming left V 3 bases short and J 3 bases short, with 20 bases between. Germline CDR1 is SGHTA and CDR2 is FQGNSA. The CDR3 DNA is TGTGCCAGCAGCTTTGCCGGAACTAGCAAGTGGGAAGAGACCCAGTACTTC. Its protein product is CASSFAGTSKWEETQYF.

This clonotype was observed many times. This rearrangement joins TRBV30 to TRBJ1-1, with unresolved D. The germline CDR1 and CDR2 sequences are GTSNPN and SVGIG (reference sequence). The CDR3 consists of 12 residues. With 4 bases removed from V and 3 bases from J, the gap between germline ends came to 9 bases. CDR3 region: CAWNRQHTEAFF. In nucleotides, the CDR3 is TGTGCCTGGAACCGGCAGCACACTGAAGCTTTCTTT.

In its sample, this clonotype was seen many times. The chain is built from TRBV6-5 and TRBJ2-1; D call uncertain. This CDR3 is built from 14 residues. The V end lost 0 bases, the J end lost 10 bases, and 13 bases lay between the germline ends. Per the germline V gene, CDR1 is MNHEY and CDR2 is SVGAGI. CDR3 DNA: TGTGCCAGCAGTTACTCGTCCTTCTTAGGGGAGCAGTTCTTC. Amino acid sequence: CASSYSSFLGEQFF.

This clonotype has a count of ten or more. The V call is TRBV5-6, the J call TRBJ1-2; D is unclear. Germline CDR1 and CDR2: SGHDT and YYEEEE. The CDR3 is 15 residues long. Trimming left V 4 bases short and J 3 bases short, with 16 bases between. CDR3 coding DNA: TGTGCCAGCAGCACATTGGACCTAATGGACTATGGCTACACCTTC. Amino acid sequence: CASSTLDLMDYGYTF.